This T cell receptor (beta chain) is drawn from a study of T cells after yellow fever vaccination (dated by TCRdb to the late 2010s). About the investigation overall: The SMART-Seq v4 Ultra Low Input RNA kit was used to prepare libraries from fractions with low cell numbers. Blood samples were taken at several timepoints before and after primary and secondary immunization, and bulk PBMC replicates and cell subsets were isolated. Two healthy male donors, one aged 18 to 30 and one aged 30 to 40 years, made up the cohort. To follow T-cell clones before and after primary and booster YFV17D yellow fever vaccination, bulk TCR alpha and beta repertoires were sequenced over time.

Regarding this clonotype: Its antigen is still unknown. Base quality data are lacking; no much larger clone is found one base away.

The junction carries 10 bases between V and J, which are trimmed by 5 bases and 3 bases respectively. The cysteine opens and the phenylalanine closes a CDR3 of 13 amino acids. This entry keeps only the CDR3 DNA: 39 bases, framed from base 1. As encoded in the germline V gene, CDR1 is KGHSH while CDR2 is LQKENI. Synthesis of TCR cDNA relied on 5'RACE template switching, a step that introduced a universal primer site along with unique molecular identifiers. Priming of cDNA synthesis was performed from both the TCR alpha and TCR beta constant segments. Library amplification involved two PCR steps, and the second step added sample barcodes and sequencing adapters. Libraries were sequenced on Illumina HiSeq 2500 (2x100 bp) or NovaSeq (2x150 bp). The paper's data handling went like this. Reads were demultiplexed and collapsed into UMI consensus sequences with MIGEC, and V(D)J alignment was performed with MiXCR. Clonotypes responding to the vaccine were identified with edgeR on replicate PBMC samples, with the criteria of FDR below 0.01 and a log2 fold change above 5 up to day 15. Each bulk clonotype was labeled CD4 or CD8 based on which sequenced repertoire, CD4 or CD8, contained the clonotype at higher abundance. TCRdb took the public reads, trimmed them with fastp at Q25, ran MiXCR for clone calling and kept in-frame beta chains. Entries are consolidated by CDR3 protein sequence, retaining the most common genes and DNA. The V and J calls follow TCRdb's processing rather than the paper's. This sample has about 150,000 distinct CDR3 sequences in its table, and about 6.2% of those were observed once. The ten largest clonotypes hold 0.55% to 0.7% of the sample.

The treatment or condition label, read with the paper, signifies: live attenuated yellow fever vaccine strain. PBMCs were isolated from peripheral blood using a standard Ficoll-Paque protocol. Dynabeads CD4 and CD8 positive selection kits were used to isolate the CD4 and CD8 T-cell fractions. TriZol was used to extract RNA from bulk PBMCs, CD4 and CD8 fractions, and dextramer-positive and dextramer-negative fractions. The full study reports these points: A small share of clonotypes was detected in both CD4 and CD8 compartments, with the overlap likely arising from convergent recombination. FACS-sorted repertoires could contain abundant contaminating clonotypes from the bulk population, so computational filtering was required. Because only a couple of donors were included in the study, the extent to which the findings can be generalized is limited. Most clones expanded after primary vaccination (almost 98% of CD4 and roughly 90% of CD8) were re-detected after the booster, suggesting that broad memory maintenance occurred. Compared with the primary T-cell response, the secondary T-cell response was weaker but faster, peaking on day 5 rather than day 15.

The input for sequencing was CD4+ T cells sorted from PBMCs, taken 10 days after the yellow fever booster vaccination. This sequence was found in a man aged 30-40 years who received the YFV17D yellow fever vaccine. The V and J genes are TRBV18 and TRBJ2-5; the D gene is perhaps TRBD2, on 6 matching bases. The nucleotides read TGTGCCAGCTCAGCGGGACTTGAAGAGACCCAGTACTTC. It is translated as CASSAGLEETQYF.